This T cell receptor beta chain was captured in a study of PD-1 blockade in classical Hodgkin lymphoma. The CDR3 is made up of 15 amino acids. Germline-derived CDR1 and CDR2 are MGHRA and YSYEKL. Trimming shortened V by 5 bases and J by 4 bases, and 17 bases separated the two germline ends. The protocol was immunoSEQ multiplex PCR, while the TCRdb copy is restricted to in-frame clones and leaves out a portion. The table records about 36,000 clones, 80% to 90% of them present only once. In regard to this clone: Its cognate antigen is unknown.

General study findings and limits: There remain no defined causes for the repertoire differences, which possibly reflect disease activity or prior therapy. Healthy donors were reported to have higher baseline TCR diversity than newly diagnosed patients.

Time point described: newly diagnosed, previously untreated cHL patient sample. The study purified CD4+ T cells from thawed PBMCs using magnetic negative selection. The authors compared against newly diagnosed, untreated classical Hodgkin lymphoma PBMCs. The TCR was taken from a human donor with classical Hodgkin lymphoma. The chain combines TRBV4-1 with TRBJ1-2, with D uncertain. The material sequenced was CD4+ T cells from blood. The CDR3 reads CASSFSPTVSYGYTF. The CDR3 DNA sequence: TGCGCCAGCAGCTTCTCTCCTACAGTCTCCTATGGCTACACCTTC.